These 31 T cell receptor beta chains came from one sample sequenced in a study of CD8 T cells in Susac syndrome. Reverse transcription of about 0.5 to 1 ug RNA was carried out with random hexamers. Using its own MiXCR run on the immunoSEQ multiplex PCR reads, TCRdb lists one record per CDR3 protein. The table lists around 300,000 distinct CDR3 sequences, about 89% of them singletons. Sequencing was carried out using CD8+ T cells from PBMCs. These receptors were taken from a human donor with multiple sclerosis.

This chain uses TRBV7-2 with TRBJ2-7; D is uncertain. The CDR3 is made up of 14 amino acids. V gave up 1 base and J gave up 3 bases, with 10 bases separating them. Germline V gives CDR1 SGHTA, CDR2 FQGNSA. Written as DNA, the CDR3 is TGTGCCAGCAGCTTAGAGGCCGGTTACTACGAGCAGTACTTC. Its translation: CASSLEAGYYEQYF.

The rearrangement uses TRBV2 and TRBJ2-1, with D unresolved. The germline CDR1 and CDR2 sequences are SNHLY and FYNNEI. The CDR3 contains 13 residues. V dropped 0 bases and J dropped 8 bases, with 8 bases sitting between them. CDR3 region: CASSEAWSDEQFF. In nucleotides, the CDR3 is TGTGCCAGCAGTGAAGCGTGGAGTGATGAGCAGTTCTTC.

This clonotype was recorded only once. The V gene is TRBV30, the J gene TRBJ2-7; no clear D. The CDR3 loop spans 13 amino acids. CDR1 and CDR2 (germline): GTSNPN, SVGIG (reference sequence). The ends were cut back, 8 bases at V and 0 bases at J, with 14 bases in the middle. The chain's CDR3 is CASLENLSYEQYF. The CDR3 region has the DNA TGTGCCAGCCTGGAAAACCTCTCCTACGAGCAGTACTTC.

CDR3 in amino acids: CSAGTGRGQAFF. The CDR3 DNA reads TGCAGTGCTGGAACAGGGCGTGGTCAGGCTTTCTTT. This sequence joins TRBV20-1 and TRBJ1-1; possibly TRBD1 for D (6 bases). V lost 5 bases and J lost 11, with 18 bases in between. There are 12 residues in the CDR3. In germline, CDR1 is DFQATT, CDR2 SNEGSKA (reference sequence).

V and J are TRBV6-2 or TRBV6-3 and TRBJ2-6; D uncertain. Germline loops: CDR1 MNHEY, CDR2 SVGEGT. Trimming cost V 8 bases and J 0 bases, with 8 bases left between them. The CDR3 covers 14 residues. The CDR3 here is CASDRDSGANVLTF. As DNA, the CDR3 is TGTGCCAGCGATAGGGACTCTGGGGCCAACGTCCTGACTTTC.

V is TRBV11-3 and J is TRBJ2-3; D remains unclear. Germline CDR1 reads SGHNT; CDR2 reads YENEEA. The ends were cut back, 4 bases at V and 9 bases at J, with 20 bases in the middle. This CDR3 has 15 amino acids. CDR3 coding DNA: TGTGCCAGCAGCTCCAGGTCGGGCGTCGAGTTGACGCAGTATTTT. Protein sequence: CASSSRSGVELTQYF.

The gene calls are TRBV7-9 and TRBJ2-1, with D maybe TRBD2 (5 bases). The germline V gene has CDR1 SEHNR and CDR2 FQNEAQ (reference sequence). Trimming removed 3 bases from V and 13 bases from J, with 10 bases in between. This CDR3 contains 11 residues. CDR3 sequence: CASSLFGDQFF. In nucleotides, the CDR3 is TGTGCCAGCAGCTTGTTCGGGGATCAGTTCTTC.

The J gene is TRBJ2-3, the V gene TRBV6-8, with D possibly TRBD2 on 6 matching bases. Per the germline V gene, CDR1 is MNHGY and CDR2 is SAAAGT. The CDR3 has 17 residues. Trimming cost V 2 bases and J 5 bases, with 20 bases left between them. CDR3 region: CASSYRSGRGRRDTQYF. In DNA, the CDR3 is TGTGCCAGCAGTTACCGGAGCGGGCGGGGCCGCCGAGATACGCAGTATTTT.

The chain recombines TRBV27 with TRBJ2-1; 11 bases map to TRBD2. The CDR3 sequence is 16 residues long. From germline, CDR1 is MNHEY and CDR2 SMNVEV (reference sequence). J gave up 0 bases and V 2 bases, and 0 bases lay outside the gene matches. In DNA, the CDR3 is TGTGCCAGCAGTTTAACTAGCGGGGGCTCCTACAATGAGCAGTTCTTC. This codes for CASSLTSGGSYNEQFF.

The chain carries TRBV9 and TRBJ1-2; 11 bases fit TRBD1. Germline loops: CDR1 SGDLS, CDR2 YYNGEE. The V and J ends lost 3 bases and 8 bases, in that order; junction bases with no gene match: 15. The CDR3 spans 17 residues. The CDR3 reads CASSETDGTGGSGGYTF. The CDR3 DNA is TGTGCCAGCAGCGAAACTGACGGGACAGGGGGTAGTGGCGGCTACACCTTC.

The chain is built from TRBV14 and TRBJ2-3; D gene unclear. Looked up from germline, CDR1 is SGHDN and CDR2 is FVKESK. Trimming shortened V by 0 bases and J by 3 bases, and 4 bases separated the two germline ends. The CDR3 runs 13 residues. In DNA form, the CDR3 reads TGTGCCAGCAGCCAAGATTTGACAGATACGCAGTATTTT. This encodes CASSQDLTDTQYF.

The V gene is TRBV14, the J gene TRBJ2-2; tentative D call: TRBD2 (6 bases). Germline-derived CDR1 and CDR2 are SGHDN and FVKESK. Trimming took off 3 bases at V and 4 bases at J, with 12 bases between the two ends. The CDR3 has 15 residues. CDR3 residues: CASSHRVAATGELFF. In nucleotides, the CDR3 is TGTGCCAGCAGCCACAGGGTAGCGGCCACCGGGGAGCTGTTTTTT.

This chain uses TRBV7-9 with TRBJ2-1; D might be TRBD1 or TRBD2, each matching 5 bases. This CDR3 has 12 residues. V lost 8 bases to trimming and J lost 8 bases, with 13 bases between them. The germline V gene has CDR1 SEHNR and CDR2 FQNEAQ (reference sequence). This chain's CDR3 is CASGTSADEQFF. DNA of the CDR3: TGTGCCAGCGGGACCTCAGCGGATGAGCAGTTCTTC.

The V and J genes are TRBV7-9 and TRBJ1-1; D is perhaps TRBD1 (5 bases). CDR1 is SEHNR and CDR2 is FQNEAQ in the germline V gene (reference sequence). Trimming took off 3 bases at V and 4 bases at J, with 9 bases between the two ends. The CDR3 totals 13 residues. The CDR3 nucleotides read TGTGCCAGCAGCTTGGGGGGGACCACTGAAGCTTTCTTT. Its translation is CASSLGGTTEAFF. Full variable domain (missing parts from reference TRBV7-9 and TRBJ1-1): DTGVSQNPRHKITKRGQNVTFRCDPISEHNRLYWYRQTLGQGPEFLTYFQNEAQLEKSRLLSDRFSAERPKGSFSTLEIQRTEQGDSAMYLCASSLGGTTEAFFGQGTRLTVV.

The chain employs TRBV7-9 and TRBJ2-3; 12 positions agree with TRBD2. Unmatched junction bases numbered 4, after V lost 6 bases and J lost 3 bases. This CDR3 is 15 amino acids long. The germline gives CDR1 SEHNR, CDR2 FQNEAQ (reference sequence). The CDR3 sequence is CASRDLAGGTDTQYF. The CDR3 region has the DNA TGTGCCAGCAGAGACCTAGCGGGAGGGACAGATACGCAGTATTTT.

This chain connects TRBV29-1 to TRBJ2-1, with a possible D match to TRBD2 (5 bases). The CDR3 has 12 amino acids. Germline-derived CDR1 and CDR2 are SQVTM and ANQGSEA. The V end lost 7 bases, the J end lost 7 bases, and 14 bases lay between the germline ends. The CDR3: CSASTLVNEQFF. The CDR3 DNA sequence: TGCAGCGCCTCTACACTAGTAAATGAGCAGTTCTTC.

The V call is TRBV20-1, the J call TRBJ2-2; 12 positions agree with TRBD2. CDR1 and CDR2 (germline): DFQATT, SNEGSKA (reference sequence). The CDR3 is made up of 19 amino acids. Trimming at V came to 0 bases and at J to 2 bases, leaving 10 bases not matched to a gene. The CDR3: CSARDQGASGRVNTGELFF. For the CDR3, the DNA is TGCAGTGCTAGAGATCAAGGGGCTAGCGGGAGGGTTAACACCGGGGAGCTGTTTTTT.

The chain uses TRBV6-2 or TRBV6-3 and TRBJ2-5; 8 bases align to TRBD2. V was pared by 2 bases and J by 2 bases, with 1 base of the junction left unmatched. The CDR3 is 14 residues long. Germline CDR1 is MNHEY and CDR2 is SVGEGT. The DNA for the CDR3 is TGTGCCAGCAGTTACACTAGCGGACAAGAGACCCAGTACTTC. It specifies CASSYTSGQETQYF.

The CDR3 DNA reads as TGCAGTGCTAGAGATATCCTAGCGGATACCGGGGAGCTGTTTTTT. It translates to CSARDILADTGELFF. The rearrangement uses TRBV20-1 and TRBJ2-2, with 7 bases aligning to TRBD2. The V gene end was trimmed by 0 bases and the J gene end by 5 bases; junction bases not matched to a gene: 6. Germline assignment: CDR1 DFQATT and CDR2 SNEGSKA (reference sequence). This CDR3 is built from 15 residues.

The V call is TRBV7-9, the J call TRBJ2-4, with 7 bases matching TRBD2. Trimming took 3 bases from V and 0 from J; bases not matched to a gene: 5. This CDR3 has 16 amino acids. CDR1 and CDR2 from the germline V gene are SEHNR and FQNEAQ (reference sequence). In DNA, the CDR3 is TGTGCCAGCAGCTTTTGGGGGGGTCCAGCCAAAAACATTCAGTACTTC. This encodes CASSFWGGPAKNIQYF.

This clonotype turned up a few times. CDR3 DNA sequence: TGTGCCAGCAGTCCGACAGGCACCATGAACACTGAAGCTTTCTTT. Translated, it gives CASSPTGTMNTEAFF. The V call is TRBV14, the J call TRBJ1-1; D perhaps matches TRBD1 (6 bases). This CDR3 has 15 residues. The ends were cut back, 6 bases at V and 0 bases at J, with 14 bases in the middle. The germline gives CDR1 SGHDN, CDR2 FVKESK.

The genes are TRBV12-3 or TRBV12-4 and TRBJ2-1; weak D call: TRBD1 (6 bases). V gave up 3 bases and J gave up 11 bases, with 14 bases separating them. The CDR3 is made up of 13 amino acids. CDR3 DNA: TGTGCCAGCAGTTTCCTTTCAACAGGGAAGCAGTTCTTC. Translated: CASSFLSTGKQFF.

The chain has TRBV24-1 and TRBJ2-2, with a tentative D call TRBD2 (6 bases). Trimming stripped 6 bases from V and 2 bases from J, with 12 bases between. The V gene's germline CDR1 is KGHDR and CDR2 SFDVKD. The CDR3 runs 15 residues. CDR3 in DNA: TGTGCCACCAGTCCGGGGGAGTTTAACACCGGGGAGCTGTTTTTT. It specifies CATSPGEFNTGELFF.

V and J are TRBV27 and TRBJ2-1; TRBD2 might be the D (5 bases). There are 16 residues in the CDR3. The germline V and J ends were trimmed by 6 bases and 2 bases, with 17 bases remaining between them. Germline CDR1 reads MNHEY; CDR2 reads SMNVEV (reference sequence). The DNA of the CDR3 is TGTGCCAGCAGGCCACCGGGATTGGACCCCTACAATGAGCAGTTCTTC. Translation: CASRPPGLDPYNEQFF.

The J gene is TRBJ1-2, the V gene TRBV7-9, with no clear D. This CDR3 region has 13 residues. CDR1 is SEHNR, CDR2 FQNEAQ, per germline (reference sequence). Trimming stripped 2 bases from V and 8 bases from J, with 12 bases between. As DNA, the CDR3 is TGTGCCAGCAGCTTAATACTGCCATCGGGCTACACCTTC. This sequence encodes CASSLILPSGYTF. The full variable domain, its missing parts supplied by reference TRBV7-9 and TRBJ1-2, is DTGVSQNPRHKITKRGQNVTFRCDPISEHNRLYWYRQTLGQGPEFLTYFQNEAQLEKSRLLSDRFSAERPKGSFSTLEIQRTEQGDSAMYLCASSLILPSGYTFGSGTRLTVV.

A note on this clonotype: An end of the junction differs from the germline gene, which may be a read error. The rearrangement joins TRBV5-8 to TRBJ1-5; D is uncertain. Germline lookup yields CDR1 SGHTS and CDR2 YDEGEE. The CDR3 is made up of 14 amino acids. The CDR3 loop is CASNLLFSQQPQHF. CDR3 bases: TGTGCCAGCAACTTGTTGTTCTCCCAACAGCCCCAGCATTTT.

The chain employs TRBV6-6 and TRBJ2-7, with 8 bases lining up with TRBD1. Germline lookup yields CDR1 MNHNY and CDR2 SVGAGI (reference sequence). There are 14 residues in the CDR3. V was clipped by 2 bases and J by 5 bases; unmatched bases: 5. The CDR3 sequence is CASSYTDRAHEQYF. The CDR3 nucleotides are TGTGCCAGCAGTTACACGGACAGGGCACACGAGCAGTACTTC.

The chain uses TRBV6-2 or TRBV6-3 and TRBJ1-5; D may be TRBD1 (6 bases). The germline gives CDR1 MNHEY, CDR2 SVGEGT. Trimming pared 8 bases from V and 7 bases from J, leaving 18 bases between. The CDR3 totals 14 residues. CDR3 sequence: CASQRYGGEQPQHF. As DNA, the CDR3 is TGTGCCAGCCAGCGGTACGGGGGCGAACAGCCCCAGCATTTT.

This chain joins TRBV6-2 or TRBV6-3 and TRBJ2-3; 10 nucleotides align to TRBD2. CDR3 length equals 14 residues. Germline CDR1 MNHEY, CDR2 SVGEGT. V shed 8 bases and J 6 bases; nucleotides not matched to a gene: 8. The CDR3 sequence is CASGPGLASDTQYF. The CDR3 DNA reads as TGTGCCAGCGGACCGGGACTAGCGTCGGATACGCAGTATTTT.

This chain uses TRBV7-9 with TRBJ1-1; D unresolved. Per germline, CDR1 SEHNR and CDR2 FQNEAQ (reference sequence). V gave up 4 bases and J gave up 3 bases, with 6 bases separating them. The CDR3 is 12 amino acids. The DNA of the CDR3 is TGTGCCAGCAGCTCCGCCGACACTGAAGCTTTCTTT. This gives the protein CASSSADTEAFF.

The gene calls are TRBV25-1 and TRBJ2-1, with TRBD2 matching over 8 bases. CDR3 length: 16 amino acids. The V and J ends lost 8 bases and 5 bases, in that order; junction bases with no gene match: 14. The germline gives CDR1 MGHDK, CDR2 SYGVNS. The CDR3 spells CASLSGPPGGHNEQFF. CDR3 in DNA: TGTGCCAGCCTTTCAGGTCCCCCGGGGGGGCACAATGAGCAGTTCTTC.